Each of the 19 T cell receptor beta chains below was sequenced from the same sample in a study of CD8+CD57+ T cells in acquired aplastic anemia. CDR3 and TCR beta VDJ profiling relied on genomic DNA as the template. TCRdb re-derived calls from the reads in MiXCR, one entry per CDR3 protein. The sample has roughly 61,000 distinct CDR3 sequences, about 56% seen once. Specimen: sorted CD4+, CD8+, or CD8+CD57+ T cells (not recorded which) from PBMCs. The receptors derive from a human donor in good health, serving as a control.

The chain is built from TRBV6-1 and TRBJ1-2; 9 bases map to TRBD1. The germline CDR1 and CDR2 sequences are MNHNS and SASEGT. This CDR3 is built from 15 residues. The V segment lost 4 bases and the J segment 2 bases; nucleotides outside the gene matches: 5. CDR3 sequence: CASSVEDRGNYGYTF. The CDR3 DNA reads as TGTGCCAGCAGTGTTGAGGACAGGGGCAACTATGGCTACACCTTC.

This chain's CDR3 is CAIRGTGTGYEQYF. In DNA form, the CDR3 reads TGTGCCATCAGGGGAACCGGGACAGGCTACGAGCAGTACTTC. The rearrangement links TRBV19 to TRBJ2-7, with TRBD1 matching 8 bases. The CDR3 length is 14 residues. Germline-derived CDR1 and CDR2 are LNHDA and SQIVND (reference sequence). J lost 3 bases, V lost 10 bases, and 11 bases had no gene match.

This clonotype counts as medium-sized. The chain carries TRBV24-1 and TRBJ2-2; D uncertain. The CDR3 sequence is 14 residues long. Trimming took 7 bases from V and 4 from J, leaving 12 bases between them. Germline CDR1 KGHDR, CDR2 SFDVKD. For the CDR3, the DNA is TGTGCCACCAGCAGGACGGCGAGCACCGGGGAGCTGTTTTTT. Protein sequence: CATSRTASTGELFF.

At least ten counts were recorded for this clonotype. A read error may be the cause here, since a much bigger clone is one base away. DNA of the CDR3: TGCGCCAGCCGGGGGGCCGGGGGGCTGTTTTTT. Its protein product is CASRGAGGLFF. V and J are TRBV10-1 and TRBJ2-2; the D gene is possibly TRBD2 (7 bases). Germline assignment: CDR1 WNHNN and CDR2 SYGVQD (reference sequence). There are 11 residues in the CDR3.

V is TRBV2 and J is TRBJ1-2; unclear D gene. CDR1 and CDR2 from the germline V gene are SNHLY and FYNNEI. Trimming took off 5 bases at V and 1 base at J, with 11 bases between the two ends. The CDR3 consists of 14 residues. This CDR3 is CASSPTGNNYGYTF. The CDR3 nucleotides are TGTGCCAGCAGTCCGACGGGCAATAACTATGGCTACACCTTC.

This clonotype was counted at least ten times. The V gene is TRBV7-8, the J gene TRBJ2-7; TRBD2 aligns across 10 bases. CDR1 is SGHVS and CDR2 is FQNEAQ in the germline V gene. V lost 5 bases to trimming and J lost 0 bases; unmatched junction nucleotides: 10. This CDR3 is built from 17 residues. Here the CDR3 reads CASSLFQLAGASYEQYF. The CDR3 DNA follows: TGTGCCAGCAGCCTATTTCAGCTAGCGGGAGCCTCCTACGAGCAGTACTTC. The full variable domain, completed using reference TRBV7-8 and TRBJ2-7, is GAGVSQSPRYKVAKRGQDVALRCDPISGHVSLFWYQQALGQGPEFLTYFQNEAQLDKSGLPSDRFFAERPEGSVSTLKIQRTQQEDSAVYLCASSLFQLAGASYEQYFGPGTRLTVT.

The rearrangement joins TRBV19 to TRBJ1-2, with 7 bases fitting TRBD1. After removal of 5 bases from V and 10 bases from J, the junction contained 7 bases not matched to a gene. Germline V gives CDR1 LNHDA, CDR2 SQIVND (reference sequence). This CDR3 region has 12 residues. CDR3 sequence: CASSLSGGVYTF. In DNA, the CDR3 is TGTGCCAGTAGTTTATCAGGGGGTGTCTACACCTTC.

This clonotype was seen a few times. This CDR3 reads CSVGGGGANEQFF. The CDR3, as DNA: TGCAGCGTTGGGGGCGGCGGGGCCAATGAGCAGTTCTTC. This chain uses TRBV29-1 with TRBJ2-1; tentative D call: TRBD2 (6 bases). Germline CDR1 reads SQVTM; CDR2 reads ANQGSEA. Trimming shortened V by 4 bases and J by 6 bases, and 13 bases separated the two germline ends. This CDR3 is 13 amino acids long.

CDR3 bases: TGTGCCAGCAGTGATGGGAACGTTGAAGCTTTCTTT. Translation: CASSDGNVEAFF. The chain has TRBV25-1 and TRBJ1-1, with D unclear. This CDR3 spans 12 amino acids. The V end was cut by 3 bases, the J end by 7 bases, with 9 bases between. Looked up from germline, CDR1 is MGHDK and CDR2 is SYGVNS. Together with reference TRBV25-1 and TRBJ1-1, the CDR3 gives the full variable domain: EADIYQTPRYLVIGTGKKITLECSQTMGHDKMYWYQQDPGMELHLIHYSYGVNSTEKGDLSSESTVSRIRTEHFPLTLESARPSHTSQYLCASSDGNVEAFFGQGTRLTVV.

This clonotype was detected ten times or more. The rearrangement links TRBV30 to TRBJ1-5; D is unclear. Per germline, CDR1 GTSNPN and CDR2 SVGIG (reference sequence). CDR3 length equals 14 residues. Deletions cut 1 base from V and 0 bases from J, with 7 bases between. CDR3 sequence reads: CAWSGGYSNQPQHF. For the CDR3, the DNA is TGTGCCTGGAGTGGGGGATATAGCAATCAGCCCCAGCATTTT.

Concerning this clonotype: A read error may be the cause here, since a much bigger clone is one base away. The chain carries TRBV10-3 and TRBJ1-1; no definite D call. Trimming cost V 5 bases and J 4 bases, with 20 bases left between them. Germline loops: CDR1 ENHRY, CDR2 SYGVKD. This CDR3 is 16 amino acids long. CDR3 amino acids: CAISYATVGLGTEAFF. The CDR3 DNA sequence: TGTGCCATCAGTTACGCCACAGTGGGATTGGGCACTGAAGCTTTCTTT.

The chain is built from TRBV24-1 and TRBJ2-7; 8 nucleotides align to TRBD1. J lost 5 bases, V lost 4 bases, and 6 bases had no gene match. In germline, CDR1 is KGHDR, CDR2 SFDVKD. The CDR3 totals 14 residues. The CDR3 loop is CATSESDRGNEQYF. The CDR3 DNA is TGTGCCACCAGTGAATCCGACAGGGGAAACGAGCAGTACTTC.

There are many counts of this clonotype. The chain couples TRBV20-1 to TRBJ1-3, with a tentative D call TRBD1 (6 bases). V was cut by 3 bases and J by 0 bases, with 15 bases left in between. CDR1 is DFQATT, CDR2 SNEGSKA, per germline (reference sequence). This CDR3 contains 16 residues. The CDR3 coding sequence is TGCAGTGCTAGCCCTCCCGACAGGCCCTCTGGAAACACCATATATTTT. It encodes CSASPPDRPSGNTIYF.

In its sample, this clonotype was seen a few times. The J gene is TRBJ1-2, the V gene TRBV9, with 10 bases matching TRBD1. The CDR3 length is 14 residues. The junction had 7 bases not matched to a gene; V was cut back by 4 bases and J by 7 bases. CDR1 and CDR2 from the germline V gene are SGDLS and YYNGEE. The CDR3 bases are TGTGCCAGCAGCCCCCGGACAGGGGGGGGTGGCTACACCTTC. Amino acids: CASSPRTGGGGYTF. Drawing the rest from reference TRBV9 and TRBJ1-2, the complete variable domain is DSGVTQTPKHLITATGQRVTLRCSPRSGDLSVYWYQQSLDQGLQFLIQYYNGEERAKGNILERFSAQQFPDLHSELNLSSLELGDSALYFCASSPRTGGGGYTFGSGTRLTVV.

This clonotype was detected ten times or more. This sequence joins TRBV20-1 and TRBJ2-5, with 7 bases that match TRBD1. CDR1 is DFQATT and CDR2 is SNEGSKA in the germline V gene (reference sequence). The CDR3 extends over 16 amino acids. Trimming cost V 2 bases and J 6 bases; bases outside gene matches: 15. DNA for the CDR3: TGCAGTGCTAGATTTAATAGGGGGCTGGCGATAAAGACCCAGTACTTC. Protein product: CSARFNRGLAIKTQYF.

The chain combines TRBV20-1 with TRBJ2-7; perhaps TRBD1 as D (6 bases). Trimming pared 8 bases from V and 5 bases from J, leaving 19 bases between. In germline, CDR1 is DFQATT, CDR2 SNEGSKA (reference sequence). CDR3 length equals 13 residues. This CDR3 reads CSSGPRGQDEQYF. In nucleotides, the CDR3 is TGCAGTTCGGGACCCAGGGGCCAGGACGAGCAGTACTTC.

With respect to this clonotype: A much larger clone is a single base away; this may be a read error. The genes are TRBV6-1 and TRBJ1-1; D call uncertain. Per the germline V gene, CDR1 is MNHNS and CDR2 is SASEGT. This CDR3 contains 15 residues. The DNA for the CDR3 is TGTGCCAGCAGGTCTACAGCGGCCCGGAACACTGGAGCTTTCTTT. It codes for CASRSTAARNTGAFF.

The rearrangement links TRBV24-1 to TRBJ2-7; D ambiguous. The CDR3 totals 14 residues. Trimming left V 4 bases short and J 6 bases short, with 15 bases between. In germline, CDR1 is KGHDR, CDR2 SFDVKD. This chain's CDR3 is CATSENGRSAEQYF. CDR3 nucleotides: TGTGCCACCAGTGAAAACGGACGGAGCGCCGAGCAGTACTTC.

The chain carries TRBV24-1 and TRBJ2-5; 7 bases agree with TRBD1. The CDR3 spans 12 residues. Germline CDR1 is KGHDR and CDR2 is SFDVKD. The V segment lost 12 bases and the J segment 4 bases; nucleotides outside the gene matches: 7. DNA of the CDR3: TGTGCCCCCCTAAGGGGGCGAGAGACCCAGTACTTC. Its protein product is CAPLRGRETQYF.